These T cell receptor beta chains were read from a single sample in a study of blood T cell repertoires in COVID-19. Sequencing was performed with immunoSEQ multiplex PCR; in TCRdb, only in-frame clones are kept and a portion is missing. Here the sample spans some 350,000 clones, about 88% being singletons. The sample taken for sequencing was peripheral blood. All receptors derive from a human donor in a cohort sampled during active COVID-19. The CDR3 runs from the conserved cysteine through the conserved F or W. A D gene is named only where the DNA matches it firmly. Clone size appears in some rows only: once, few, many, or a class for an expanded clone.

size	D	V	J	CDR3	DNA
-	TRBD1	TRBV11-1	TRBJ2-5	CASSSRTGSGRPQYF	TGTGCCAGCAGCTCCAGGACAGGGTCCGGGAGACCCCAGTACTTC
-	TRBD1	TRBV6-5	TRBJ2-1	CASTRDRGSNEQFF	TGTGCCAGCACCCGGGACAGGGGTTCCAATGAGCAGTTCTTC
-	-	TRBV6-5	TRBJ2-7	CASSLTGNSYEQYF	TGTGCCAGCAGTTTGACAGGTAACTCCTACGAGCAGTACTTC
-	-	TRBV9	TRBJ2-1	CASSAGGGAGSYNEQFF	TGTGCCAGCAGCGCGGGCGGTGGGGCCGGCTCCTACAATGAGCAGTTCTTC
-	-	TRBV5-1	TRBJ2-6	CASKAQAGPPGSGANVLTF	TGCGCCAGCAAAGCCCAGGCGGGGCCACCCGGTTCTGGGGCCAACGTCCTGACTTTC
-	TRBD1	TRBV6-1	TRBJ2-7	CASSEEGDRGREQYF	TGTGCCAGCAGTGAAGAGGGGGACAGGGGGAGAGAGCAGTACTTC
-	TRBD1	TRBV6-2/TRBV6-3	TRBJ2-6	CASGSTGVGANVLTF	TGTGCCAGCGGTTCGACAGGGGTTGGGGCCAACGTCCTGACTTTC
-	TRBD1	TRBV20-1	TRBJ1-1	CSASARDRGHTEAFF	TGCAGTGCTAGTGCCCGGGACAGGGGGCACACTGAAGCTTTCTTT
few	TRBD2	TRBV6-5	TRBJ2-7	CASSPTGTSGGEQYF	TGTGCCAGCAGTCCTACCGGGACTAGCGGTGGCGAGCAGTACTTC
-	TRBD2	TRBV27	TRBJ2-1	CASSSGTSGYNEQFF	TGTGCCAGCAGCTCCGGGACTAGCGGGTACAATGAGCAGTTCTTC
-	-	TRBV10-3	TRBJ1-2	CAMGTTGSDYGYTF	TGTGCCATGGGTACGACGGGGTCGGACTATGGCTACACCTTC
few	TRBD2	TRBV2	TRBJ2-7	CASSGREVSYEQYF	TGTGCCAGCAGTGGGCGGGAGGTATCCTACGAGCAGTACTTC
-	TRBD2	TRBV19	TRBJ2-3	CASSNLAGDVADTQYF	TGTGCCAGTAGTAACCTAGCGGGAGATGTCGCAGATACGCAGTATTTT
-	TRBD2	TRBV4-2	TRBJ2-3	CASSQDVGDYPHTDTQYF	TGTGCCAGCAGCCAAGACGTAGGGGACTACCCACACACAGATACGCAGTATTTT
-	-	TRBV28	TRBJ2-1	CASSLMKGFTGPPGDEQFF	TGTGCCAGCAGTTTAATGAAAGGTTTTACGGGACCCCCGGGGGATGAGCAGTTCTTC
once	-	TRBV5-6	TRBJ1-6	CASSPPSGGTPLHF	TGTGCCAGCAGCCCACCAAGCGGCGGGACACCCCTCCACTTT
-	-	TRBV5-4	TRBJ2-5	CASSPGGGKETQYF	TGTGCCAGCAGCCCGGGTGGGGGCAAGGAGACCCAGTACTTC
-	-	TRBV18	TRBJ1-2	CASSPSGRALNYGYTF	TGTGCCAGCTCACCCAGTGGCAGGGCCCTCAACTATGGCTACACCTTC
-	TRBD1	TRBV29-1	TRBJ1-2	CSVGEGQVGGYTF	TGCAGCGTTGGGGAGGGACAGGTTGGCGGCTACACCTTC
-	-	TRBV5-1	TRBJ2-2	CASSPPGGELFF	TGCGCCAGCAGCCCACCGGGCGGGGAGCTGTTTTTT
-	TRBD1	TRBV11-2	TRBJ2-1	CATNRGGNEQFF	TGTGCCACGAACAGGGGTGGCAATGAGCAGTTCTTC
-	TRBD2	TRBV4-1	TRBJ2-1	CASSQETSGIYNEQFF	TGCGCCAGCAGCCAGGAGACTAGCGGCATATACAATGAGCAGTTCTTC
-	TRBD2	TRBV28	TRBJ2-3	CATRDSGTSGSLGTDTQYF	TGTGCCACCCGGGACAGCGGGACTAGCGGGAGTCTTGGGACAGATACGCAGTATTTT
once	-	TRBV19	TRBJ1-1	CASIPRHFSGGGTEAFF	TGTGCCAGTATACCCCGACACTTCTCCGGAGGAGGCACTGAAGCTTTCTTT
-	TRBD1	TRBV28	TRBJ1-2	CASSVDRGRSGYTF	TGTGCCAGCAGTGTAGACAGGGGGCGGAGTGGCTACACCTTC
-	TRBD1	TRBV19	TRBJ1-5	CASSIDRGREQPQHF	TGTGCCAGTAGTATAGACAGGGGGAGAGAACAGCCCCAGCATTTT
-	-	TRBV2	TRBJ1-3	CASTVPGSGNTIYF	TGTGCCAGTACCGTCCCCGGCTCTGGAAACACCATATATTTT
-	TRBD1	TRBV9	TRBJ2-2	CASSRRTGGTGELFF	TGTGCCAGCAGCAGACGGACAGGGGGGACCGGGGAGCTGTTTTTT
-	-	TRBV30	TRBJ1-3	CAWSQGNTIYF	TGTGCCTGGAGTCAGGGGAACACCATATATTTT
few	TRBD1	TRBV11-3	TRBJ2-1	CASSPGGTGVGNEQFF	TGTGCCAGCAGCCCCGGAGGGACAGGGGTTGGGAATGAGCAGTTCTTC
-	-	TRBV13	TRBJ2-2	CASSLKRVNTGELFF	TGTGCCAGCAGCTTAAAACGGGTGAACACCGGGGAGCTGTTTTTT